Below, 9 T cell receptor beta chains from the same sample are listed, as sequenced in a study of blood T cell repertoires in COVID-19. Here immunoSEQ multiplex PCR was the method, and the copy in TCRdb shows in-frame clones only, minus some. The sample lists about 60,000 clones, about 81% occurring once. The material sequenced was peripheral blood. These TCRs come from a man between 65 and 85 years old with active COVID-19.

The V and J genes are TRBV11-2 and TRBJ2-1; D call uncertain. The germline V gene encodes CDR1 SGHAT and CDR2 FQNNGV. Trimming pared 0 bases from V and 8 bases from J, leaving 11 bases between. The length of the CDR3 is 14 residues. In DNA form, the CDR3 reads TGTGCCAGCAGCTTAGATACCCCCTGGCATGAGCAGTTCTTC. As protein: CASSLDTPWHEQFF.

V usage is TRBV2 and J usage is TRBJ2-1, with 7 bases fitting TRBD2. The CDR3 covers 14 residues. Germline V gene lookup returns CDR1 SNHLY and CDR2 FYNNEI. Here the CDR3 DNA reads TGTGCGTCCAAGGGAGGGAGCTCCTACAATGAGCAGTTCTTC. It encodes CASKGGSSYNEQFF.

The chain joins TRBV7-2 to TRBJ2-1; TRBD1 agrees at 7 bases. This CDR3 has 15 residues. The V gene end was trimmed by 5 bases and the J gene end by 8 bases; junction bases not matched to a gene: 12. Germline CDR1 is SGHTA and CDR2 is FQGNSA. The CDR3 coding sequence is TGTGCCAGCAGCCCCAGGGGGTTAAGCGGCTATGAGCAGTTCTTC. Protein sequence: CASSPRGLSGYEQFF. Full variable domain (remainder filled in from reference TRBV7-2 and TRBJ2-1): GAGVSQSPSNKVTEKGKDVELRCDPISGHTALYWYRQSLGQGLEFLIYFQGNSAPDKSGLPSDRFSAERTGGSVSTLTIQRTQQEDSAVYLCASSPRGLSGYEQFFGPGTRLTVL.

The chain links TRBV19 to TRBJ2-7; D gene ambiguous. This CDR3 region has 14 residues. V lost 5 bases to trimming and J lost 5 bases, with 16 bases between them. Germline CDR1 LNHDA, CDR2 SQIVND (reference sequence). The CDR3 is CASSDFGGSDEQYF. The DNA for the CDR3 is TGTGCCAGTAGTGACTTTGGCGGTTCGGACGAGCAGTACTTC.

The rearrangement links TRBV29-1 to TRBJ1-5; tentative D call: TRBD1 (5 bases). In germline, CDR1 is SQVTM, CDR2 ANQGSEA. This CDR3 is built from 14 residues. V was pared by 5 bases and J by 4 bases, with 15 bases between. The CDR3 loop reads CSVRKGGANQPQHF. The CDR3 DNA is TGCAGCGTTAGGAAGGGAGGGGCAAATCAGCCCCAGCATTTT.

This sequence joins TRBV4-1 and TRBJ1-1, with TRBD1 matching 12 bases. Trimming removed 0 bases from V and 11 bases from J; junction bases left unmatched: 10. Germline values: CDR1 MGHRA, CDR2 YSYEKL. The CDR3 totals 16 residues. In DNA form, the CDR3 reads TGCGCCAGCAGCCAAGAAGTGGGGACAGGGGGCTCGAGGGCTTTCTTT. This translates into CASSQEVGTGGSRAFF.

The chain has TRBV7-2 and TRBJ2-3; 9 bases agree with TRBD1. From germline, CDR1 is SGHTA and CDR2 FQGNSA. The CDR3 is 12 residues long. J was trimmed by 13 bases and V by 1 base; bases with no gene match: 3. The CDR3 sequence: CASSLDRGHKYF. In nucleotides, the CDR3 is TGTGCCAGCAGCTTAGACAGGGGGCACAAGTATTTT. The variable domain in full, completed from reference TRBV7-2 and TRBJ2-3, reads GAGVSQSPSNKVTEKGKDVELRCDPISGHTALYWYRQSLGQGLEFLIYFQGNSAPDKSGLPSDRFSAERTGGSVSTLTIQRTQQEDSAVYLCASSLDRGHKYFGPGTRLTVL.

This clone came up once. The junction departs from germline at one end; a sequencing error may be responsible. The V and J genes are TRBV5-1 and TRBJ2-3, with TRBD2 matching 9 bases. Germline CDR1 SGHRS, CDR2 YFSETQ. CDR3 length: 15 residues. The DNA of the CDR3 is TGCGCCAGCAGTTTGGCAACGACTAGCGGAGATACGCAGTATTTT. Residues: CASSLATTSGDTQYF.

The chain links TRBV7-9 to TRBJ2-7; 7 bases line up with TRBD2. V was pared by 5 bases and J by 3 bases, with 10 bases of the junction left unmatched. There are 15 residues in the CDR3. Germline V gene lookup returns CDR1 SEHNR and CDR2 FQNEAQ (reference sequence). The CDR3 loop reads CASSPRTGGIYEQYF. The CDR3 nucleotides read TGTGCCAGCAGCCCAAGGACGGGAGGTATCTACGAGCAGTACTTC.